The clone carrying this TCR beta chain was observed at least ten times. The antigen remains unidentified. This entry comes from a study of CD8 T cells in ankylosing spondylitis. Points from the study as a whole: Within ankylosing spondylitis blood, a TCR beta motif made up of fewer than ten highly homologous variants appeared to be characteristic. Relatively rare in peripheral blood, disease-linked clones were also CD8+.

The V gene's germline CDR1 is DFQATT and CDR2 SNEGSKA (reference sequence). Trimming removed 1 base from V and 0 bases from J, with 13 bases in between. The CDR3 is 16 amino acids. With molecular barcodes, quantitative 5'-RACE was used to make the TCR beta libraries. TCRdb re-called the 5' RACE reads through MiXCR, storing one row per CDR3 protein. Among about 510,000 distinct CDR3 sequences, roughly 5% were seen once, and the ten largest hold approximately 3.5%. This TCR was sampled from a male donor with ankylosing spondylitis. Sequencing was carried out using blood, either unsorted or a sorted T cell fraction (not recorded which). This chain joins TRBV20-1 and TRBJ2-1; tentative D call: TRBD2 (5 bases). Here the CDR3 DNA reads TGCAGTGCTAGAGGCCAGCGGTCCAGCTCCTACAATGAGCAGTTCTTC. Translated: CSARGQRSSSYNEQFF.